The clone carrying this T cell receptor beta chain has just a few counts. Antigen unknown. Unique molecular identifiers were attached to individual cDNA molecules within the library. TCRdb redid the calling of the RACE reads with MiXCR, one entry per CDR3 protein. The sample includes fewer than 80,000 distinct CDR3 sequences, roughly 11% of them seen just once. The V gene lost 3 bases and the J gene lost 4 bases, with 11 bases spanning the gap. This CDR3 contains 14 residues. Germline lookup yields CDR1 MNHEY and CDR2 SVGAGI. The entry originates in a study of human T cells and chemical hapten exposure. Study-level results: Expanded TCRs were compared with controls, and the expanded TCRs formed significantly more large CDR3 similarity clusters.

Time point here: patch test 3, about 24 weeks after DPC sensitization. Treatment reported: therapeutic diphenylcyclopropenone sensitization with weekly scalp DPC. Extraction of total RNA was performed on unfractionated whole blood. The receptor comes from a woman aged 25 to 39 with alopecia areata. Some clones in this sample may be carry-over from other donors' samples. Sequenced here: whole blood, sampled in connection with sensitization to the hapten diphenylcyclopropenone (DPC). The V call is TRBV6-5, the J call TRBJ2-3, with D maybe TRBD2 (6 bases). The CDR3, as DNA: TGTGCCAGCAGTTATGTCCCGGGGGCAGATACGCAGTATTTT. Its translation: CASSYVPGADTQYF.